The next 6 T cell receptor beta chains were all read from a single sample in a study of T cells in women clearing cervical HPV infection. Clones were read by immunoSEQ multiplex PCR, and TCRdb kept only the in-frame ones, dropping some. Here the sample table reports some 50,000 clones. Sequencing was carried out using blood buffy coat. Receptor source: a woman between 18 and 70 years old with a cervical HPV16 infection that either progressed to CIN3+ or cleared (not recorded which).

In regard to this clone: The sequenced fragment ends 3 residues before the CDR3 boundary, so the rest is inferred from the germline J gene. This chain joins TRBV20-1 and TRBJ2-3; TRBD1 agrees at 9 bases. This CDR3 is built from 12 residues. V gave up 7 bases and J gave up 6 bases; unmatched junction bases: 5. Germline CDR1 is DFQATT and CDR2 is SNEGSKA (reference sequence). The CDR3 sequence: CSGDRESDTQYF. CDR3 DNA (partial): TGCAGTGGGGACAGGGAGTCGGATACG.

The CDR3: CSAIPGTKANSPLFF. The DNA read from the CDR3 is TGCAGTGCTATACCCGGGACAAAGGCCAATTCACCA. The chain uses TRBV20-1 and TRBJ1-4, with D possibly matching TRBD1 (6 bases). The CDR3 extends 3 residues past the end of the read, so its final part is completed from the germline J gene. This CDR3 region has 15 residues. From germline, CDR1 is DFQATT and CDR2 SNEGSKA (reference sequence).

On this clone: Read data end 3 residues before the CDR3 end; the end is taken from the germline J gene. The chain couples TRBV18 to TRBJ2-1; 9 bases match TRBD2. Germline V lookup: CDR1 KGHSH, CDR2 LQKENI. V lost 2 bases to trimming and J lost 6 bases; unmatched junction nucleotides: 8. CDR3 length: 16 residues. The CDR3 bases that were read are TGTGCCAGCTCACCATCCGGGCTAGCGGGGACCAATGAG. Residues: CASSPSGLAGTNE. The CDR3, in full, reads CASSPSGLAGTNEQFF.

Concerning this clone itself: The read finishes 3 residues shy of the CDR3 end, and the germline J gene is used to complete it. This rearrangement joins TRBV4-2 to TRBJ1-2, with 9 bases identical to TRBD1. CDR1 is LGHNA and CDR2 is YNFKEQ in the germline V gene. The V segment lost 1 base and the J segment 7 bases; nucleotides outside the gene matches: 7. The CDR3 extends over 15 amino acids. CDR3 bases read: TGTGCCAGCAGCCAAGCGGGACAGGGTTTAGGTGGC. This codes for CASSQAGQGLGG. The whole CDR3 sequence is CASSQAGQGLGGYTF.

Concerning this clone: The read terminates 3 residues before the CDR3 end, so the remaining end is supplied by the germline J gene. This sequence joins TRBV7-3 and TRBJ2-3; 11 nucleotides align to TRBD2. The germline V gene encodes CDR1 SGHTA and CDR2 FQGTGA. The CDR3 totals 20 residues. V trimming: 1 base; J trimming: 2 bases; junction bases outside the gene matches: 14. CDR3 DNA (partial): TGTGCCAGCAGCTTAAGGCCTAGCGGGGGGCCCTGGGCAATCACAGATACG. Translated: CASSLRPSGGPWAITDT. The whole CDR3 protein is CASSLRPSGGPWAITDTQYF.

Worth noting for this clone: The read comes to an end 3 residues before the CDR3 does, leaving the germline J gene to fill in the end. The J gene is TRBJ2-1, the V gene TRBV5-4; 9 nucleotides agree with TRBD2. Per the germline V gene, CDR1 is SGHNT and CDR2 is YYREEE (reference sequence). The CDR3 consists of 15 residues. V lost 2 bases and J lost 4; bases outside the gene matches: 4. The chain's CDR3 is CASSFSGGQYNEQFF. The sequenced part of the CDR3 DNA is TGTGCCAGCAGCTTCAGCGGGGGGCAGTACAATGAG. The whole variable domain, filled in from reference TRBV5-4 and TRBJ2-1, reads ETGVTQSPTHLIKTRGQQVTLRCSSQSGHNTVSWYQQALGQGPQFIFQYYREEENGRGNFPPRFSGLQFPNYSSELNVNALELDDSALYLCASSFSGGQYNEQFFGPGTRLTVL.